This TCR beta chain emerged from a study of blood T cell repertoires in COVID-19. Study-wide context: Sources were T cells, B-cell-depleted T cells, or PBMCs; the material itself was cDNA or gDNA.

Under the authors' procedure: Amplification with reference gene primers provided the estimates of nucleated cell counts. Profiling relied on immunoSEQ multiplex PCR, and the TCRdb table lists in-frame clones only, not all of them. Clone size and the V and J calls come from that table; the DNA yielded D and trimming. The sample lists hundreds of thousands of clones; more than 75% were seen once. CDR1 is KGHSH, CDR2 LQKENI, per germline. Trimming left V 1 base short and J 0 bases short, with 13 bases between. The CDR3 extends over 17 amino acids. This chain joins TRBV18 and TRBJ2-1, with D maybe TRBD2 (6 bases). The origin of this receptor is a man aged 40-49 years with acute or convalescent COVID-19. Sequenced sample: peripheral blood. The DNA of the CDR3 is TGTGCCAGCTCACCACGCGGGGACCGAAGCTCCTACAATGAGCAGTTCTTC. Translating it yields CASSPRGDRSSYNEQFF.